This T cell receptor (beta chain) was sequenced in a study of regulatory T cells in long-lasting Graves disease. Study-wide findings and caveats: Persistent Graves' patients had lower TCR diversity than newly diagnosed ones. TRBV28, TRBJ1-2 and TRBJ2-5 emerged as the favored segments in persistent disease.

Details on this clonotype: Its antigen is unknown.

Per germline, CDR1 MNHEY and CDR2 SVGEGT. V was pared by 5 bases and J by 2 bases, with 9 bases of the junction left unmatched. This CDR3 region has 15 residues. CDR3-region Arm-PCR and iRepertoire HTBI primers produced the TCR beta libraries. Authors' data handling: Spanning all samples, the identified segments comprised around 62 TRBV and some 15 TRBJ. Using its own MiXCR run on the multiplex PCR reads, TCRdb lists one record per CDR3 protein. What appears here as the V and J calls and clone size reflects TCRdb's work, not the paper's. The table shows over 650,000 distinct CDR3 sequences, with 30% occurring only once. Time point denoted: persistent/refractory GD, antithyroid drugs over 5 years with positive TRAb. With RNA extracted from PBMCs as input, the TCR library was made.

The sample here was peripheral blood mononuclear cells (PBMCs), taken when the disease was refractory, from a patient treated with antithyroid drugs. V gene TRBV6-2 or TRBV6-3 combines with J gene TRBJ2-7; 7 bases line up with TRBD1. This receptor was identified in a female donor with Graves disease. The CDR3 sequence is CASSRTGVETYEQYF. CDR3 sequence (DNA): TGTGCCAGCAGTCGCACAGGGGTAGAAACCTACGAGCAGTACTTC.